The following is a TCR beta chain sequence with its context. One end of the junction fails to match germline, which may point to a read error. The entry originates in a study of cytomegalovirus exposure and HLA in healthy donors. This CDR3 has 12 residues. Germline V gives CDR1 SEHNR, CDR2 FQNEAQ (reference sequence). 13 Jbeta primers and 60 Vbeta primers were used for the PCR. The data were produced by immunoSEQ multiplex PCR, yet TCRdb's version contains in-frame clones alone and is incomplete. The sample lists roughly 220,000 clones, 55% to 75% occurring once. Input material: PBMCs. The J gene is TRBJ2-2, the V gene TRBV7-9; D is unclear. The TCR was taken from a man aged 35-49 years in good health and CMV-seropositive. This chain's CDR3 is CSSSSPTGELFF. The CDR3 DNA is TGTTCCAGCAGCTCTCCCACCGGGGAGCTGTTTTTT.